The 14 T cell receptor beta chains below come from one sample, sequenced in a study of blood T cell repertoires in COVID-19. Profiled with immunoSEQ multiplex PCR; TCRdb holds only in-frame clones, not every one. The repertoire holds under 300,000 clones, with roughly 80% as singletons. Source material: peripheral blood. The receptors here all came from a woman in her late teens or twenties with acute or convalescent COVID-19.

CDR3 sequence: CAIRGGGLNSYEQYF. CDR3 sequence (DNA): TGTGCCATCAGGGGAGGGGGTCTAAACTCCTACGAGCAGTACTTC. The genes are TRBV10-3 and TRBJ2-7; maybe TRBD2 (7 bases). The CDR3 runs 15 residues. V was shortened by 6 bases and J by 0 bases, with 15 bases between the two germline ends. Germline CDR1 and CDR2: ENHRY and SYGVKD.

CDR3 nucleotide sequence: TGTGCCTGGAGGAAGACTAGCCACGGGGAGCTGTTTTTT. Translation gives CAWRKTSHGELFF. The gene calls are TRBV30 and TRBJ2-2; 7 nucleotides line up with TRBD2. V trimming: 3 bases; J trimming: 7 bases; junction bases outside the gene matches: 5. This CDR3 is 13 amino acids long. Germline loops: CDR1 GTSNPN, CDR2 SVGIG (reference sequence).

This chain connects TRBV3-1 (or the pseudogene TRBV3-2) to TRBJ2-2, with 10 nucleotides matching TRBD2. From germline, CDR1 is LGHDT and CDR2 YNNKEL (reference sequence). This CDR3 spans 16 amino acids. V lost 4 bases, J lost 0 bases, and 2 bases stayed unmatched. The DNA of the CDR3 is TGTGCCAGCAGCCGACTAGCGGGTACGAACACCGGGGAGCTGTTTTTT. Its protein is CASSRLAGTNTGELFF.

The table lists this clone with a few counts. The V and J genes are TRBV28 and TRBJ2-6; D gene unclear. CDR1 and CDR2 from the germline V gene are MDHEN and SYDVKM. V was pared by 3 bases and J by 0 bases, with 3 bases between. This CDR3 comprises 14 residues. As DNA, the CDR3 is TGTGCCAGCAGTTTCAGCTCTGGGGCCAACGTCCTGACTTTC. Translation gives CASSFSSGANVLTF.

The chain employs TRBV6-2 or TRBV6-3 and TRBJ2-1; 7 bases map to TRBD2. With 2 bases clipped from V and 0 bases from J, the junction kept 10 bases outside the gene matches. CDR1 is MNHEY, CDR2 SVGEGT, per germline. The CDR3 length is 18 residues. The CDR3 here is CASSYGLADGSSYNEQFF. As DNA, the CDR3 is TGTGCCAGCAGTTACGGGCTAGCGGACGGTAGCTCCTACAATGAGCAGTTCTTC.

V is TRBV28 and J is TRBJ2-5; tentative D call: TRBD1 (6 bases). This CDR3 spans 15 amino acids. Per germline, CDR1 MDHEN and CDR2 SYDVKM. Trimming stripped 6 bases from V and 4 bases from J, with 18 bases between. The CDR3 nucleotides are TGTGCCAGCAGCCCCCCGCGGGTAGGGGGAGAGACCCAGTACTTC. Translated, it gives CASSPPRVGGETQYF. Based on the CDR3 plus reference TRBV28 and TRBJ2-5, the full variable domain is DVKVTQSSRYLVKRTGEKVFLECVQDMDHENMFWYRQDPGLGLRLIYFSYDVKMKEKGDIPEGYSVSREKKERFSLILESASTNQTSMYLCASSPPRVGGETQYFGPGTRLLVL.

This clone was seen a few times. This chain links TRBV28 with TRBJ2-7; D possibly corresponds to TRBD1 (6 bases). Germline V gene sequence: CDR1 MDHEN, CDR2 SYDVKM. The ends were cut back, 7 bases at V and 5 bases at J, with 15 bases in the middle. This CDR3 spans 13 amino acids. CDR3 amino acids: CASKGRGGNEQYF. In DNA, the CDR3 is TGTGCCAGCAAAGGCAGGGGTGGCAACGAGCAGTACTTC.

The rearrangement uses TRBV21-1 and TRBJ1-2; the table's D call, TRBD1, has no DNA check behind it. TRBV21-1 is termed a pseudogene. The CDR3 consists of 17 residues. This CDR3 reads CASSKSSPTNRANGYTF. For the CDR3, the DNA is TGTGCCAGCAGCAAAAGTTCCCCAACGAACAGGGCAAACGGCTACACCTTC.

This chain connects TRBV27 to TRBJ1-1, with 7 bases fitting TRBD1. After removal of 0 bases from V and 1 base from J, the junction contained 2 bases not matched to a gene. The CDR3 has 15 residues. The germline V gene encodes CDR1 MNHEY and CDR2 SMNVEV (reference sequence). CDR3 region: CASSLSDRPNTEAFF. The CDR3 DNA is TGTGCCAGCAGTTTATCGGACAGGCCGAACACTGAAGCTTTCTTT.

This clone came up once. This rearrangement joins TRBV6-5 to TRBJ1-2, with TRBD1 matching 7 bases. Germline trimming cut 4 bases from V and 8 bases from J; bases unmatched to any gene: 7. The germline CDR1 and CDR2 sequences are MNHEY and SVGAGI. This CDR3 is 13 amino acids long. DNA of the CDR3: TGTGCCAGCAGTTTAGGAGGGGGCGGCGGCTACACCTTC. Translation gives CASSLGGGGGYTF.

V gene TRBV6-5 combines with J gene TRBJ1-5, with 7 nucleotides matching TRBD1. The CDR3 has 16 amino acids. V was pared by 4 bases and J by 2 bases, with 8 bases of the junction left unmatched. From germline, CDR1 is MNHEY and CDR2 SVGAGI. The CDR3 loop reads CASSSFKGAGNQPQHF. The CDR3 DNA is TGTGCCAGCAGTTCGTTTAAGGGGGCCGGCAATCAGCCCCAGCATTTT.

The chain is built from TRBV3-1 (or the pseudogene TRBV3-2) and TRBJ2-1; 13 bases align to TRBD2. CDR3 size: 20 residues. V lost 0 bases, J lost 2 bases, and 10 bases stayed unmatched. Germline loops: CDR1 LGHDT, CDR2 YNNKEL (reference sequence). CDR3 in DNA: TGTGCCAGCAGCCAAGATTACGGACTAGCGGGAGTAGGCGCCTACAATGAGCAGTTCTTC. This gives the protein CASSQDYGLAGVGAYNEQFF.

V is TRBV7-9 and J is TRBJ1-1; D ambiguous. Germline CDR1 SEHNR, CDR2 FQNEAQ (reference sequence). Trimming took off 3 bases at V and 4 bases at J, with 6 bases between the two ends. The CDR3 runs to 12 residues. In DNA form, the CDR3 reads TGTGCCAGCAGCTTGGCCACCACTGAAGCTTTCTTT. Its translation: CASSLATTEAFF.

The V call is TRBV25-1, the J call TRBJ2-3, with 10 bases that match TRBD2. The CDR3 runs to 17 residues. V lost 1 base, J lost 7 bases, and 11 bases stayed unmatched. In germline, CDR1 is MGHDK, CDR2 SYGVNS. CDR3 amino acids: CASSELGATSGTNTQYF. CDR3 DNA: TGTGCCAGCAGTGAATTAGGCGCAACTAGCGGGACTAATACGCAGTATTTT.